This entry lists 17 T cell receptor beta chains sequenced from one sample in a study of response to subunit inactivated influenza vaccine. TCRdb reprocessed the RT-PCR reads with MiXCR, giving one entry per CDR3 protein. This table has around 650,000 distinct CDR3 sequences, around 14% appearing once. Sequencing was performed on PBMCs from blood, taken approximately 12 days after vaccination. The receptors were gathered from a man aged 50 or older who received an inactivated influenza vaccine.

This clonotype has only a few counts. The chain is built from TRBV4-3 and TRBJ2-2; the D gene is possibly TRBD2 (5 bases). The CDR3 is made up of 16 amino acids. Trimming stripped 0 bases from V and 9 bases from J, with 17 bases between. Germline CDR1 reads LGHNA; CDR2 reads YSLEER. The CDR3 sequence is CASSQDFPIEGRELFF. DNA of the CDR3: TGCGCCAGCAGCCAAGATTTCCCGATCGAGGGTAGGGAGCTGTTTTTT.

The chain has TRBV19 and TRBJ2-1; 8 bases are a match to TRBD2. The CDR3 is 16 amino acids. The germline V gene has CDR1 LNHDA and CDR2 SQIVND (reference sequence). Trimming at V came to 1 base and at J to 1 base, leaving 3 bases not matched to a gene. The CDR3 loop is CASSIVAGGSYNEQFF. CDR3 in DNA: TGTGCCAGTAGTATAGTTGCGGGAGGATCCTACAATGAGCAGTTCTTC. Together with reference TRBV19 and TRBJ2-1, the CDR3 gives the full variable domain: DGGITQSPKYLFRKEGQNVTLSCEQNLNHDAMYWYRQDPGQGLRLIYYSQIVNDFQKGDIAEGYSVSREKKESFPLTVTSAQKNPTAFYLCASSIVAGGSYNEQFFGPGTRLTVL.

The CDR3 reads CASRDTGGSYNEQFF. The CDR3 coding sequence is TGCGCCAGCAGAGATACAGGGGGGAGCTACAATGAGCAGTTCTTC. The V and J genes are TRBV5-1 and TRBJ2-1; 8 positions agree with TRBD1. Trimming removed 5 bases from V and 3 bases from J; junction bases left unmatched: 7. The CDR3 extends over 15 amino acids. The germline CDR1 and CDR2 sequences are SGHRS and YFSETQ.

This chain connects TRBV10-3 to TRBJ2-3, with TRBD2 matching over 12 bases. Germline V gives CDR1 ENHRY, CDR2 SYGVKD. V lost 2 bases, J lost 1 base, and 4 bases stayed unmatched. The CDR3 loop spans 17 amino acids. CDR3 sequence reads: CAISEPRLAGGTDTQYF. The CDR3 DNA sequence: TGTGCCATCAGTGAGCCTAGACTAGCGGGAGGCACAGATACGCAGTATTTT.

This clonotype was picked up a small number of times. CDR3: CASSFRTAYGYTF. CDR3 coding DNA: TGTGCCAGCAGTTTTAGGACAGCCTATGGCTACACCTTC. The chain is built from TRBV12-3 or TRBV12-4 and TRBJ1-2; TRBD1 is a possible D gene (6 bases). The CDR3 extends over 13 amino acids. The V gene lost 3 bases and the J gene lost 4 bases, with 9 bases spanning the gap.

The table lists this clonotype with a few counts. The chain recombines TRBV12-3 or TRBV12-4 with TRBJ1-6; no clear D. V was pared by 1 base and J by 9 bases, with 4 bases between. The CDR3 has 12 amino acids. The CDR3 sequence is CASSLVRSPLHF. The CDR3 region has the DNA TGTGCCAGCAGTTTAGTACGTTCACCCCTCCACTTT.

The rearrangement joins TRBV7-6 to TRBJ1-1; perhaps TRBD1 as D (6 bases). The V gene's germline CDR1 is SGHVS and CDR2 FNYEAQ. The CDR3 spans 12 residues. Trimming took off 5 bases at V and 10 bases at J, with 14 bases between the two ends. This chain's CDR3 is CASSPGVGRAFF. The CDR3 nucleotides are TGTGCCAGCAGCCCAGGGGTAGGGCGAGCTTTCTTT.

The chain joins TRBV29-1 to TRBJ2-5, with unresolved D. Germline values: CDR1 SQVTM, CDR2 ANQGSEA. CDR3 size: 11 residues. Deletions cut 6 bases from V and 5 bases from J, with 10 bases between. DNA for the CDR3: TGCAGCGTAAAGGTTGGGGAGACCCAGTACTTC. Its translation: CSVKVGETQYF.

A few counts support this clonotype. This rearrangement joins TRBV20-1 to TRBJ2-7; D unresolved. V gave up 6 bases and J gave up 3 bases, with 21 bases separating them. Germline assignment: CDR1 DFQATT and CDR2 SNEGSKA (reference sequence). The CDR3 totals 15 residues. As DNA, the CDR3 is TGCAGTGCCCCCATCGGAGTAGGAATACTCTACGAGCAGTACTTC. Encoded protein: CSAPIGVGILYEQYF.

The chain recombines TRBV24-1 with TRBJ2-3; TRBD2 is a possible D gene (6 bases). Trimming removed 2 bases at V and 2 bases at J, with 16 bases between. CDR1 and CDR2 (germline): KGHDR, SFDVKD. The CDR3 extends over 17 amino acids. The CDR3 loop is CATSDSRRGSYTDTQYF. In DNA form, the CDR3 reads TGTGCCACCAGTGATTCACGGCGGGGTTCCTACACAGATACGCAGTATTTT.

This clonotype was seen only a few times. This chain connects TRBV2 to TRBJ2-7, with 8 bases aligning to TRBD1. The CDR3 loop spans 15 amino acids. The junction had 10 bases not matched to a gene; V was cut back by 3 bases and J by 6 bases. Germline CDR1 reads SNHLY; CDR2 reads FYNNEI. This CDR3 is CASSDIWTGTREQYF. The CDR3 region has the DNA TGTGCCAGCAGTGACATCTGGACAGGGACCCGCGAGCAGTACTTC.

In nucleotides, the CDR3 is TGCTGCTGCAGTGATTCGACTAGCGGGGGGACTCCGAGCTCCTACAATGAGCAGTTCTTC. It yields the protein CCCSDSTSGGTPSSYNEQFF. V and J are TRBV10-1 and TRBJ2-1, with TRBD2 identical over 13 bases. Looked up from germline, CDR1 is WNHNN and CDR2 is SYGVQD (reference sequence). This CDR3 has 20 amino acids.

This rearrangement joins TRBV5-5 to TRBJ2-7; 9 bases map to TRBD2. Germline V gene lookup returns CDR1 SGHKS and CDR2 YYEKEE (reference sequence). V trimming: 4 bases; J trimming: 0 bases; junction bases outside the gene matches: 11. There are 17 residues in the CDR3. In DNA form, the CDR3 reads TGTGCCAGCAGCCCCGGGACTAGCAGAGCGAGCTCCTACGAGCAGTACTTC. Its protein is CASSPGTSRASSYEQYF.

This clonotype was seen repeatedly, ten times or more. V is TRBV6-5 and J is TRBJ2-2; TRBD2 might be the D (5 bases). The CDR3 runs to 15 residues. The germline CDR1 and CDR2 sequences are MNHEY and SVGAGI. Trimming took off 6 bases at V and 5 bases at J, with 16 bases between the two ends. The CDR3 loop is CASRSSMTGTGELFF. The CDR3 DNA sequence: TGTGCCAGCAGATCCTCAATGACGGGAACCGGGGAGCTGTTTTTT.

This clonotype occurred a few times. The chain joins TRBV27 to TRBJ2-1; D ambiguous. There are 13 residues in the CDR3. V shed 10 bases and J shed 6 bases, with 16 bases lying between them. Germline V gene data show CDR1 as MNHEY and CDR2 as SMNVEV (reference sequence). The CDR3, as DNA: TGTGCCACCAGCGCCTTATGGGCCAATGAGCAGTTCTTC. This translates into CATSALWANEQFF.

The chain carries TRBV4-2 and TRBJ2-3, with a tentative D call TRBD2 (7 bases). V lost 5 bases and J 5 bases, leaving 20 bases between the germline ends. The CDR3 is made up of 16 amino acids. Germline loops: CDR1 LGHNA, CDR2 YNFKEQ. This CDR3 reads CASSSGQRERGDTQYF. CDR3 sequence (DNA): TGTGCCAGCAGCTCAGGACAGCGGGAACGGGGAGATACGCAGTATTTT.

The chain recombines TRBV21-1 with TRBJ1-5. TRBV21-1 is a listed pseudogene. CDR3 length equals 14 residues. The CDR3 nucleotides read TGTGCCAGCAGCAATGCCCCTACTGCAGGAACCCAGCATTTT. It specifies CASSNAPTAGTQHF.